The present T cell receptor beta chain was sequenced within a study of blood T cell repertoires in COVID-19. Profiling relied on immunoSEQ multiplex PCR, and the TCRdb table lists in-frame clones only, not all of them. The table lists approximately 120,000 clones, over 65% of them singletons. This CDR3 comprises 12 residues. Per germline, CDR1 SGDLS and CDR2 YYNGEE. V was pared by 3 bases and J by 4 bases, with 7 bases between. Sequencing was performed on peripheral blood. The sequence was obtained from a woman between 55 and 75 years old with acute or convalescent COVID-19. The gene calls are TRBV9 and TRBJ1-1; TRBD1 might be the D (6 bases). The CDR3 loop reads CASSARGTEAFF. The CDR3, as DNA: TGTGCCAGCAGCGCCAGGGGCACTGAAGCTTTCTTT.